Listed below are T cell receptor beta chains from one sample, sequenced in a study of cytomegalovirus exposure and HLA in healthy donors. TCRdb's table, derived via immunoSEQ multiplex PCR, lists solely in-frame clones and lacks some. The sample holds 200,000 or so clones, around 86% seen once. Sample: PBMCs. The receptors come from a woman in her forties in good health and CMV-seronegative. The CDR3 runs from the conserved cysteine through the conserved F or W. The D gene is left open where the match is weak.

d_call v_call cdr3_aa
. TRBV19 CASSIVSRDNQPQHF
. TRBV30 CAWSVLYGYTF
TRBD1 TRBV4-2 CASSQSARGKGGNTIYF
TRBD1 TRBV2 CASSAGQGAAFGYTF
. TRBV7-9 CSSSPAYEQYF
TRBD1 TRBV28 CASSKTGQGVRGYTF
. TRBV27 CASSLAPGITEAFF
. TRBV19 CASSIDFGTGMMPQHF
TRBD2 TRBV30 CAWTRDYLPYEQYF
. TRBV15 CATRPAGARDTQYF
. TRBV7-3 CASRLTQAGEMANTEAFF
. TRBV11-1 CASSLRGGDTQYF
. TRBV6-1 CASSLQFTGMNEQFF
TRBD1 TRBV7-9 CASSLDAGGATEAFF
. TRBV29-1 CSVSQGLNTGELFF
. TRBV6-5 CASSYSLRRADYEQYF
. TRBV29-1 CSVGLRLEQYF
. TRBV27 CASSPFGGATYGYTF
TRBD1 TRBV5-1 CASSLYAGGNTEAFF
. TRBV30 CAWSQFAGNEKLFF
TRBD2 TRBV5-1 CASSAKRDVYEQYF
. TRBV27 CASSFDRTDTGELFF
TRBD1 TRBV7-2 CASSSGQGSFEAFF
. TRBV19 CASSIGTRASGNTIYF
TRBD2 TRBV7-2 CASSRSGTRSGTDTQYF
TRBD1 TRBV28 CASSPMDRGQTNTEAFF
. TRBV7-8 CASSLAWSDEQYF
. TRBV28 CASRTVVGGLFF
TRBD2 TRBV30 CAWNSRVITSGSPYEQYF
TRBD1 TRBV5-6 CASSSGDREKLFF